This passage covers 22 T cell receptor beta chains from one sample sequenced in a study of metastatic and nonmetastatic thyroid tumors. Via MiXCR, TCRdb re-called the PCR reads. The repertoire holds 6,500 to 8,500 clones, with roughly 24% as singletons. Not a single patient had been given any form of treatment at any point before undergoing thyroid surgery. Material: tumor tissue. These receptors were obtained from a female donor with papillary thyroid cancer or a benign thyroid nodule (not recorded which). Some clones in this sample may be carry-over from other donors' samples.

This chain's CDR3 is CAWSRAGYYNEQFF. The DNA for the CDR3 is TGTGCCTGGAGTAGGGCAGGGTACTACAATGAGCAGTTCTTC. The chain is built from TRBV30 and TRBJ2-1; D is perhaps TRBD1 (5 bases). The germline V and J ends were trimmed by 2 bases and 3 bases, with 11 bases remaining between them. The length of the CDR3 is 14 residues. Germline V gene sequence: CDR1 GTSNPN, CDR2 SVGIG (reference sequence).

This clone was picked up many times. This chain joins TRBV19 and TRBJ2-1; TRBD2 matches at 7 bases. The CDR3 extends over 16 amino acids. The ends lost 4 bases at V and 3 bases at J; junction bases unmatched: 9. Germline CDR1 reads LNHDA; CDR2 reads SQIVND (reference sequence). The CDR3 DNA reads as TGTGCCAGTAGTAGGGTCGGGAGGAATTACTACAATGAGCAGTTCTTC. Translated: CASSRVGRNYYNEQFF.

Ten or more counts support this clone. CDR3 region: CASSQDSGGATYTGELFF. The CDR3 DNA follows: TGTGCCAGCAGCCAAGATAGCGGGGGGGCAACCTACACCGGGGAGCTGTTTTTT. V is TRBV4-2 and J is TRBJ2-2; 11 positions agree with TRBD2. V shed 0 bases, J shed 3 bases, and the junction held 6 bases outside the gene matches. Germline CDR1 is LGHNA and CDR2 is YNFKEQ. The CDR3 consists of 18 residues.

The rearrangement joins TRBV27 to TRBJ2-1; 10 nucleotides align to TRBD2. CDR1 is MNHEY, CDR2 SMNVEV, per germline (reference sequence). The CDR3 contains 17 residues. Trimming at V came to 5 bases and at J to 1 base, leaving 8 bases not matched to a gene. The CDR3 DNA sequence: TGTGCCAGCAGTCCCGCTTGGGGACTAGCGTCCTACAATGAGCAGTTCTTC. This encodes CASSPAWGLASYNEQFF.

Within the sample, this clone is medium-sized. This chain uses TRBV12-3 or TRBV12-4 with TRBJ1-1; D is unclear. The CDR3 is made up of 12 amino acids. Deletions cut 6 bases from V and 6 bases from J, with 11 bases between. This CDR3 is CASSLSTPEAFF. The DNA for the CDR3 is TGTGCCAGCAGCCTGAGCACCCCTGAAGCTTTCTTT.

This clone was found a few times. At one boundary the junction diverges from the germline segment, which might be a read error. V usage is TRBV6-5 and J usage is TRBJ2-3, with D uncertain. CDR1 is MNHEY, CDR2 SVGAGI, per germline. CDR3 size: 16 residues. CDR3 nucleotides: TGCGCCAGCAGCTCCTCTGGGCGTGGAGGCACAGATACGCAGTATTTT. Translation gives CASSSSGRGGTDTQYF.

This rearrangement joins TRBV5-1 to TRBJ2-1; D not resolved. The germline gives CDR1 SGHRS, CDR2 YFSETQ. V lost 2 bases and J lost 5, with 5 bases in between. This CDR3 is built from 12 residues. The CDR3 DNA reads as TGCGCCAGCAGCTTACCGAACAATGAGCAGTTCTTC. It translates to CASSLPNNEQFF.

In this sample, this clone turned up a few times. The rearrangement links TRBV5-1 to TRBJ2-7; D ambiguous. The CDR3 extends over 16 amino acids. CDR1 is SGHRS, CDR2 YFSETQ, per germline. The V end was cut by 4 bases, the J end by 3 bases, with 20 bases between. The CDR3 DNA follows: TGCGCCAGCAGCACACGAGGTTGGTTGCAAGGCTACGAGCAGTACTTC. Translation: CASSTRGWLQGYEQYF.

This clone occurred many times. This chain joins TRBV9 and TRBJ2-1, with TRBD2 matching 8 bases. There are 16 residues in the CDR3. Looked up from germline, CDR1 is SGDLS and CDR2 is YYNGEE. J lost 3 bases, V lost 4 bases, and 9 bases had no gene match. Written as DNA, the CDR3 is TGTGCCAGCAGCCCCCCCCCCAGCGGGAGCTACAATGAGCAGTTCTTC. Its protein product is CASSPPPSGSYNEQFF.

This clone qualifies as medium-sized. This chain joins TRBV7-2 and TRBJ1-1; D is undetermined. Deletions cut 1 base from V and 12 bases from J, with 18 bases between. The CDR3 is 14 residues long. CDR1 and CDR2 from the germline V gene are SGHTA and FQGNSA. CDR3 DNA sequence: TGTGCCAGCAGCTTAGAGTCAGTCAGCAGAAGATCTTTCTTT. This translates into CASSLESVSRRSFF.

This clone was seen many times. The chain has TRBV20-1 and TRBJ2-2; TRBD1 might be the D (5 bases). Germline CDR1 and CDR2: DFQATT and SNEGSKA (reference sequence). This CDR3 has 15 amino acids. V gave up 1 base and J gave up 1 base, with 10 bases separating them. This CDR3 reads CSARGARENTGELFF. In DNA, the CDR3 is TGCAGTGCTAGAGGAGCCAGGGAGAACACCGGGGAGCTGTTTTTT.

There are a few counts of this clone. The CDR3, as DNA: TGTGCCAGCAGCACCACAGGGATTTCACCCCTCCACTTT. This gives the protein CASSTTGISPLHF. This chain links TRBV6-4 with TRBJ1-6; D is possibly TRBD1 (6 bases). The V end was cut by 6 bases, the J end by 9 bases, with 12 bases between. The CDR3 consists of 13 residues. Germline-derived CDR1 and CDR2 are MRHNA and SNTAGT.

This clone was detected a few times. V usage is TRBV6-1 and J usage is TRBJ2-7; D is perhaps TRBD1 (6 bases). CDR1 is MNHNS, CDR2 SASEGT, per germline. The V end lost 6 bases, the J end lost 3 bases, and 12 bases lay between the germline ends. The CDR3 runs 13 residues. Written as DNA, the CDR3 is TGTGCCAGCAGGACAGGCGGCATCTACGAGCAGTACTTC. Its translation is CASRTGGIYEQYF.

This chain uses TRBV30 with TRBJ2-7, with unresolved D. Per the germline V gene, CDR1 is GTSNPN and CDR2 is SVGIG (reference sequence). The CDR3 spans 14 residues. Trimming took 0 bases from V and 4 from J, leaving 13 bases between them. The CDR3 nucleotides read TGTGCCTGGAGTGTATCGTGCACCTCTTACGAGCAGTACTTC. Protein product: CAWSVSCTSYEQYF. Full variable domain (rest looked up from reference TRBV30 and TRBJ2-7): SQTIHQWPATLVQPVGSPLSLECTVEGTSNPNLYWYRQAAGRGLQLLFYSVGIGQISSEVPQNLSASRPQDRQFILSSKKLLLSDSGFYLCAWSVSCTSYEQYFGPGTRLTVT.

This clone was observed a handful of times. The CDR3, as DNA: TGTGCCATCATCCAGGGACAGATACTTTTTCAGCAGTACTTC. Amino acids: CAIIQGQILFQQYF. This chain joins TRBV11-2 and TRBJ2-7; 7 bases align to TRBD1. V gave up 10 bases and J gave up 8 bases; unmatched junction bases: 17. CDR3 length: 14 residues. The germline V gene has CDR1 SGHAT and CDR2 FQNNGV.

This clone was seen at least ten times. The CDR3 is CASSLTEYNQPQHF. In DNA, the CDR3 is TGTGCCAGCAGTTTGACGGAATACAATCAGCCCCAGCATTTT. The V call is TRBV28, the J call TRBJ1-5; no definite D call. The CDR3 is 14 residues long. Trimming removed 3 bases at V and 3 bases at J, with 9 bases between. Germline CDR1 and CDR2: MDHEN and SYDVKM.

To note about this clone: The junction differs from germline at one of its ends, possibly a read error. The rearrangement links TRBV6-5 to TRBJ2-2; TRBD1 matches 7 bases. The germline CDR1 and CDR2 sequences are MNHEY and SVGAGI. The CDR3 spans 13 residues. The CDR3 region is CASSSTGDGELFF. The CDR3 bases are TGTGCGAGCAGTTCAACAGGGGACGGGGAGCTATTTTTT.

This clone has a count of ten or more. The rearrangement uses TRBV9 and TRBJ2-7; 8 nucleotides agree with TRBD2. This CDR3 has 15 residues. Losses at the gene ends were 4 bases for V and 2 bases for J; bases not matched to a gene: 8. Germline loops: CDR1 SGDLS, CDR2 YYNGEE. The DNA for the CDR3 is TGTGCCAGCAGCACGGGAGGGGGGGATACCTACGAGCAGTACTTC. Translating it yields CASSTGGGDTYEQYF.

This chain joins TRBV19 and TRBJ1-5, with 11 bases that match TRBD1. This CDR3 region has 16 residues. Losses at the gene ends were 8 bases for V and 4 bases for J; bases not matched to a gene: 10. CDR1 and CDR2 from the germline V gene are LNHDA and SQIVND (reference sequence). The CDR3 sequence is CASRWDRGVENQPQHF. In DNA, the CDR3 is TGTGCCAGTCGATGGGACAGGGGGGTAGAGAATCAGCCCCAGCATTTT.

The sample holds many counts of this clone. This chain joins TRBV9 and TRBJ2-7; D gene ambiguous. The CDR3 has 15 residues. Trimming pared 0 bases from V and 2 bases from J, leaving 12 bases between. Germline V gives CDR1 SGDLS, CDR2 YYNGEE. CDR3 in amino acids: CASSVDAGQTYEQYF. The CDR3 nucleotides are TGTGCCAGCAGCGTAGATGCCGGGCAGACCTACGAGCAGTACTTC.

This clone has a count of ten or more. V and J are TRBV5-1 and TRBJ2-3, with D tentatively TRBD1 or TRBD2 (5 bases each). V was cut by 1 base and J by 2 bases, with 11 bases left in between. The CDR3 is made up of 15 amino acids. CDR1 is SGHRS, CDR2 YFSETQ, per germline. CDR3 in amino acids: CASSLSGPFTDTQYF. Here the CDR3 DNA reads TGCGCCAGCAGCTTGTCGGGGCCCTTCACAGATACGCAGTATTTT.

Ten or more counts support this clone. The rearrangement uses TRBV7-8 and TRBJ2-7; possibly TRBD1 for D (5 bases). The V end lost 1 base, the J end lost 6 bases, and 10 bases lay between the germline ends. This CDR3 region has 13 residues. Germline assignment: CDR1 SGHVS and CDR2 FQNEAQ. The DNA for the CDR3 is TGTGCCAGCAGCTTAGTGTCGCAGGGCGAGCAGTACTTC. Its protein is CASSLVSQGEQYF.